The clone carrying this T cell receptor beta chain was found many times. The antigen remains undetermined. The sample is drawn from a study of human T cells and chemical hapten exposure. Findings and limits, study-wide: Large CDR3 similarity clusters arose significantly more often from expanded TCRs than from controls.

The CDR3 loop spans 14 amino acids. The V and J ends lost 10 bases and 0 bases, in that order; junction bases with no gene match: 8. Time point described: patch test 1, 2 weeks after DPC sensitization. Treatment noted: therapeutic diphenylcyclopropenone sensitization with weekly scalp DPC. Patients had alopecia, were aged 18 to 70, and were not pregnant. It was the library that attached unique molecular identifiers to individual cDNA molecules. TCRdb independently ran MiXCR on the RACE reads; one entry per CDR3 protein. The data contain some 400,000 distinct CDR3 sequences, about 4.8% of them seen just once; the ten biggest clones take up roughly 2.4%.

The receptor was derived from a woman aged 45-59 years with alopecia areata. Some clones in this sample may be carry-over from other donors' samples. The chain carries TRBV12-3 or TRBV12-4 and TRBJ2-5, with 7 bases aligning to TRBD2. The specimen comprised whole blood, sampled in connection with sensitization to the hapten diphenylcyclopropenone (DPC). In DNA form, the CDR3 reads TGTGCCACCAGGGAGGGACTGAACCAAGAGACCCAGTACTTC. It is translated as CATREGLNQETQYF.